The 11 T cell receptor beta chains listed next were all sequenced from one sample in a study of T cell repertoires in cytomegalovirus infection. MiXCR, applied by TCRdb to the reads, yields one record per CDR3 protein. The profile shows approximately 490,000 distinct CDR3 sequences, 10% to 12% of them singletons. Sequencing was performed on PBMCs. Source of these receptors: a human donor in good health (CMV status not recorded). Some clones in this sample may be carry-over from other donors' samples.

This clonotype occurred many times. This chain links TRBV7-2 with TRBJ2-3; D is perhaps TRBD1 (6 bases). Trimming took off 5 bases at V and 3 bases at J, with 12 bases between the two ends. The length of the CDR3 is 14 residues. The germline V gene has CDR1 SGHTA and CDR2 FQGNSA. CDR3 DNA sequence: TGTGCCAGCAGCCCGTGGACAGAAACAGATACGCAGTATTTT. Translating it yields CASSPWTETDTQYF.

CDR3 sequence (DNA): TGTGCCAGCAGCCCTAACAACTATGGCTACACCTTC. Residues: CASSPNNYGYTF. The chain uses TRBV3-1 and TRBJ1-2, with D unresolved. Germline V gene lookup returns CDR1 LGHDT and CDR2 YNNKEL (reference sequence). The CDR3 runs 12 residues. V was pared by 4 bases and J by 2 bases, with 5 bases between.

This clonotype was detected only a few times. In DNA, the CDR3 is TGCAGCGTTGCTGACAGACAGGGGACCACCTACGAGCAGTACTTC. Translation gives CSVADRQGTTYEQYF. The chain has TRBV29-1 and TRBJ2-7, with 8 bases matching TRBD1. V shed 4 bases and J 2 bases; nucleotides not matched to a gene: 10. In germline, CDR1 is SQVTM, CDR2 ANQGSEA. The CDR3 length is 15 residues.

This clonotype came up many times. This rearrangement joins TRBV12-3 or TRBV12-4 to TRBJ2-5; D is ambiguous. The CDR3 has 13 amino acids. The V and J ends lost 0 bases and 3 bases respectively, with 5 bases between them. In DNA form, the CDR3 reads TGTGCCAGCAGTTTAGCCAGGAAAGAGACCCAGTACTTC. Its protein is CASSLARKETQYF.

In nucleotides, the CDR3 is TGTGCCAGCAGCCTCGGACTAGCGGCCCCCTACAATGAGCAGTTCTTC. Protein sequence: CASSLGLAAPYNEQFF. The rearrangement links TRBV3-1 to TRBJ2-1; 10 positions agree with TRBD2. The trim removed 4 bases at V and 2 bases at J, leaving 5 bases unmatched. Germline V CDR1 and CDR2: LGHDT, YNNKEL (reference sequence). The CDR3 loop spans 16 amino acids.

This clonotype was counted many times. The V call is TRBV7-9, the J call TRBJ2-1; D perhaps matches TRBD1 (5 bases). The CDR3 runs 12 residues. Trimming took off 6 bases at V and 10 bases at J, with 13 bases between the two ends. The V gene's germline CDR1 is SEHNR and CDR2 FQNEAQ (reference sequence). The CDR3 loop reads CASRAQDKEQFF. CDR3 bases: TGTGCCAGCAGGGCACAGGATAAGGAGCAGTTCTTC.

This clonotype was picked up many times. The chain links TRBV7-9 to TRBJ1-6; D unclear. V shed 2 bases and J shed 8 bases, with 13 bases lying between them. The CDR3 totals 15 residues. CDR1 SEHNR and CDR2 FQNEAQ come from the germline V gene (reference sequence). CDR3 sequence reads: CASSLSRSSDSPLHF. The CDR3 DNA reads as TGTGCCAGCAGCTTATCGAGGTCTTCAGATTCACCCCTCCACTTT. The full variable domain, in which reference TRBV7-9 and TRBJ1-6 provide the parts outside the CDR3, is DTGVSQNPRHKITKRGQNVTFRCDPISEHNRLYWYRQTLGQGPEFLTYFQNEAQLEKSRLLSDRFSAERPKGSFSTLEIQRTEQGDSAMYLCASSLSRSSDSPLHFGNGTRLTVT.

The sample holds a few counts of this clonotype. V usage is TRBV12-3 or TRBV12-4 and J usage is TRBJ1-2, with no clear D. V lost 6 bases, J lost 5 bases, and 10 bases lay in between. This CDR3 has 12 residues. The CDR3 spells CASSFDRYGYTF. The CDR3 coding sequence is TGTGCCAGCAGCTTCGACCGTTATGGCTACACCTTC.

This clonotype was found a few times. The chain joins TRBV5-1 to TRBJ2-1; 11 bases agree with TRBD2. Trimming cost V 0 bases and J 7 bases; bases outside gene matches: 6. The CDR3 runs 16 residues. Germline V gives CDR1 SGHRS, CDR2 YFSETQ. The CDR3: CASSLAELAGVNEQFF. Here the CDR3 DNA reads TGCGCCAGCAGCTTGGCCGAACTAGCGGGAGTTAATGAGCAGTTCTTC.

This clonotype came up many times. This chain joins TRBV12-3 or TRBV12-4 and TRBJ2-7, with 7 bases that match TRBD2. This CDR3 is built from 13 residues. Trimming cost V 8 bases and J 2 bases; bases outside gene matches: 6. In DNA, the CDR3 is TGTGCCAGCCTAGGTGGGGGGGCCTACGAGCAGTACTTC. It specifies CASLGGGAYEQYF.

The rearrangement uses TRBV2 and TRBJ1-1; D is undetermined. The CDR3 extends over 11 amino acids. Germline values: CDR1 SNHLY, CDR2 FYNNEI. Trimming cost V 5 bases and J 6 bases, with 7 bases left between them. The CDR3 DNA sequence: TGTGCCAGCAGTTACAGCGCTGAAGCTTTCTTT. Protein sequence: CASSYSAEAFF. The full variable domain, completed using reference TRBV2 and TRBJ1-1, is EPEVTQTPSHQVTQMGQEVILRCVPISNHLYFYWYRQILGQKVEFLVSFYNNEISEKSEIFDDQFSVERPDGSNFTLKIRSTKLEDSAMYFCASSYSAEAFFGQGTRLTVV.